This TCR beta chain was found in a study of blood T cell repertoires in COVID-19. Study summary: Collection of acute and convalescent COVID-19 samples took place in the United States, Italy and Spain. PBMCs, B-cell-depleted T cells, or T cells were the source of the cDNA or gDNA that made up the material.

Authors' analysis steps: Amplification of reference gene primers was used by the study to estimate nucleated cell counts. The method was immunoSEQ multiplex PCR; TCRdb's version includes in-frame clones alone and lacks a portion of them. Clone size and V and J calls were adopted from that table, with D and trimming inferred from the DNA. Here the sample spans tens of thousands of clones, around 87% being singletons. The CDR3 length is 14 residues. From germline, CDR1 is SGDLS and CDR2 YYNGEE. V gave up 4 bases and J gave up 0 bases, with 10 bases separating them. Sequencing used peripheral blood. This TCR came from a man in his sixties with active or convalescent COVID-19. The chain couples TRBV9 to TRBJ1-2; tentatively, D is TRBD1 (6 bases). The CDR3 protein is CASSPRQANYGYTF. The DNA of the CDR3 is TGTGCCAGCAGCCCCCGACAGGCTAACTATGGCTACACCTTC.